Following are 21 T cell receptor beta chains from one sample sequenced in a study of blood T cell repertoires in COVID-19. Generated by immunoSEQ multiplex PCR, the TCRdb table keeps only in-frame clones and is missing some. The sample has around 90,000 clones, almost 95% seen once; the top ten hold roughly 5.9%. The specimen sequenced was peripheral blood. The receptors here all came from a woman aged 55-69 years with active COVID-19.

V usage is TRBV6-2 or TRBV6-3 and J usage is TRBJ2-5; 7 nucleotides align to TRBD1. CDR1 is MNHEY and CDR2 is SVGEGT in the germline V gene. With 0 bases clipped from V and 4 bases from J, the junction kept 2 bases outside the gene matches. The CDR3 is 14 amino acids. As DNA, the CDR3 is TGTGCCAGCAGTTACTCGGCAGGGGGAGAGACCCAGTACTTC. It encodes CASSYSAGGETQYF.

The chain recombines TRBV28 with TRBJ2-2; perhaps TRBD2 as D (6 bases). Germline lookup yields CDR1 MDHEN and CDR2 SYDVKM. V was shortened by 5 bases and J by 5 bases, with 12 bases between the two germline ends. This CDR3 spans 14 amino acids. The CDR3: CASSPPGSTGELFF. The CDR3 DNA reads as TGTGCCAGCAGTCCGCCCGGGAGTACCGGGGAGCTGTTTTTT.

This rearrangement joins TRBV30 to TRBJ2-7; a possible D gene is TRBD1 (5 bases). CDR3 length equals 12 residues. Germline V gene data show CDR1 as GTSNPN and CDR2 as SVGIG (reference sequence). V lost 3 bases, J lost 4 bases, and 10 bases lay in between. In nucleotides, the CDR3 is TGTGCCTGGAGCGCGGACATTTACGAGCAGTACTTC. It codes for CAWSADIYEQYF.

The chain uses TRBV4-2 and TRBJ2-7; 8 bases match TRBD2. Germline assignment: CDR1 LGHNA and CDR2 YNFKEQ. This CDR3 region has 15 residues. V was pared by 0 bases and J by 10 bases, with 11 bases of the junction left unmatched. CDR3 residues: CASSQDFGTRRPQYF. In DNA, the CDR3 is TGTGCCAGCAGCCAAGATTTCGGGACTAGGAGACCTCAGTACTTC.

The V call is TRBV3-1 (or the pseudogene TRBV3-2), the J call TRBJ1-3; 9 nucleotides align to TRBD1. The V segment lost 2 bases and the J segment 4 bases; nucleotides outside the gene matches: 9. Germline values: CDR1 LGHDT, CDR2 YNNKEL (reference sequence). This CDR3 comprises 17 residues. The CDR3 sequence is CASSQKMGGQGGNTIYF. The DNA for the CDR3 is TGTGCCAGCAGCCAAAAAATGGGGGGACAGGGCGGAAACACCATATATTTT.

This chain uses TRBV7-8 with TRBJ1-1; D unclear. Trimming took off 5 bases at V and 6 bases at J, with 13 bases between the two ends. In germline, CDR1 is SGHVS, CDR2 FQNEAQ. The CDR3 is 13 residues long. DNA for the CDR3: TGTGCCAGCAGCCAAACAAAGGCGGCTGAAGCTTTCTTT. As protein: CASSQTKAAEAFF. The full variable domain, with the rest looked up from reference TRBV7-8 and TRBJ1-1, is GAGVSQSPRYKVAKRGQDVALRCDPISGHVSLFWYQQALGQGPEFLTYFQNEAQLDKSGLPSDRFFAERPEGSVSTLKIQRTQQEDSAVYLCASSQTKAAEAFFGQGTRLTVV.

This chain joins TRBV5-1 and TRBJ1-3; no clear D. Per germline, CDR1 SGHRS and CDR2 YFSETQ. The CDR3 loop spans 17 amino acids. Trimming removed 0 bases at V and 0 bases at J, with 13 bases between. The CDR3 bases are TGCGCCAGCAGCTTGGCCGGAGGGTTCAGCTCTGGAAACACCATATATTTT. Its translation is CASSLAGGFSSGNTIYF.

In DNA, the CDR3 is TGTGCCAGCAGTACCCCGACAGGGGGCGCCTACAATGAGCAGTTCTTC. Amino acid sequence: CASSTPTGGAYNEQFF. The V gene is TRBV28, the J gene TRBJ2-1; the match to TRBD1 covers 10 bases. Trimming took 5 bases from V and 2 from J; bases not matched to a gene: 6. CDR1 is MDHEN and CDR2 is SYDVKM in the germline V gene. The CDR3 runs 16 residues.

The J gene is TRBJ2-1, the V gene TRBV10-3, with D perhaps matching TRBD2 (5 bases). The CDR3 loop spans 14 amino acids. The germline V gene has CDR1 ENHRY and CDR2 SYGVKD. The V end was cut by 9 bases, the J end by 0 bases, with 12 bases between. The CDR3 bases are TGTGCCATTAAAGCGGAAGGCTCCTACAATGAGCAGTTCTTC. Amino acids: CAIKAEGSYNEQFF.

The V gene is TRBV15, the J gene TRBJ2-1; weak D call: TRBD1 (5 bases). This CDR3 spans 13 amino acids. Trimming removed 4 bases at V and 5 bases at J, with 9 bases between. Germline CDR1 reads LNHNV; CDR2 reads YYDKDF (reference sequence). The CDR3 here is CATSTDSNNEQFF. CDR3 bases: TGTGCCACCAGCACAGACAGTAACAATGAGCAGTTCTTC. The full variable domain, rest sourced from reference TRBV15 and TRBJ2-1, is DAMVIQNPRYQVTQFGKPVTLSCSQTLNHNVMYWYQQKSSQAPKLLFHYYDKDFNNEADTPDNFQSRRPNTSFCFLDIRSPGLGDTAMYLCATSTDSNNEQFFGPGTRLTVL.

The chain is built from TRBV28 and TRBJ1-5; D perhaps matches TRBD1 (5 bases). Per the germline V gene, CDR1 is MDHEN and CDR2 is SYDVKM. The V end was cut by 4 bases, the J end by 7 bases, with 17 bases between. The CDR3 spans 15 residues. CDR3 sequence: CASSSRQFFGQPQHF. The DNA of the CDR3 is TGTGCCAGCAGTTCGAGACAGTTTTTCGGACAGCCCCAGCATTTT.

This clone was observed a few times. The chain uses TRBV27 and TRBJ1-1, with TRBD1 identical over 9 bases. Losses at the gene ends were 5 bases for V and 5 bases for J; bases not matched to a gene: 9. In germline, CDR1 is MNHEY, CDR2 SMNVEV (reference sequence). CDR3 length: 15 amino acids. The CDR3 sequence: CASSTNRGRGTEAFF. The CDR3 DNA follows: TGTGCCAGCAGTACGAACAGGGGGCGAGGAACTGAAGCTTTCTTT.

This chain connects TRBV27 to TRBJ1-2, with a possible D match to TRBD1 (6 bases). V lost 3 bases and J lost 4, with 15 bases in between. Germline CDR1 and CDR2: MNHEY and SMNVEV (reference sequence). This CDR3 is built from 15 residues. Here the CDR3 reads CASSFNRDTAYGYTF. The CDR3 DNA reads TGTGCCAGCAGTTTTAACCGGGACACGGCCTATGGCTACACCTTC.

The chain recombines TRBV10-3 with TRBJ2-1, with 7 bases matching TRBD1. Looked up from germline, CDR1 is ENHRY and CDR2 is SYGVKD. V was pared by 7 bases and J by 3 bases, with 9 bases of the junction left unmatched. The length of the CDR3 is 15 residues. The CDR3 loop reads CAINPGQQDYNEQFF. In DNA form, the CDR3 reads TGTGCCATCAACCCGGGACAGCAGGACTACAATGAGCAGTTCTTC.

This rearrangement joins TRBV10-3 to TRBJ2-5; possibly TRBD1 for D (6 bases). The CDR3 is made up of 15 amino acids. V dropped 6 bases and J dropped 0 bases, with 14 bases sitting between them. Germline V gene sequence: CDR1 ENHRY, CDR2 SYGVKD. CDR3 sequence reads: CAISDLTGYQETQYF. CDR3 in DNA: TGTGCCATCAGCGATTTAACAGGGTACCAAGAGACCCAGTACTTC.

The chain couples TRBV5-4 to TRBJ1-4; TRBD1 matches at 9 bases. The trim removed 0 bases at V and 0 bases at J, leaving 0 bases unmatched. The germline V gene encodes CDR1 SGHNT and CDR2 YYREEE (reference sequence). The CDR3 runs 16 residues. In DNA form, the CDR3 reads TGTGCCAGCAGCTTGGGGGACAGGGCAACTAATGAAAAACTGTTTTTT. This encodes CASSLGDRATNEKLFF.

The V gene is TRBV5-6, the J gene TRBJ2-7; 9 bases line up with TRBD1. The CDR3 loop spans 16 amino acids. The germline V gene has CDR1 SGHDT and CDR2 YYEEEE. J lost 4 bases, V lost 5 bases, and 13 bases had no gene match. The CDR3 DNA follows: TGTGCCAGCAGTAGAGTCCCGGGACAGGGAGGGTACGAGCAGTACTTC. Its translation: CASSRVPGQGGYEQYF.

The V call is TRBV7-9, the J call TRBJ1-4, with 7 bases matching TRBD1. J gave up 4 bases and V 6 bases, and 5 bases lay outside the gene matches. Germline CDR1 and CDR2: SEHNR and FQNEAQ (reference sequence). The CDR3 length is 14 residues. The DNA of the CDR3 is TGTGCCAGCAGGTCGACAGGGAATAATGAAAAACTGTTTTTT. This encodes CASRSTGNNEKLFF.

The chain uses TRBV7-3 and TRBJ2-3; 7 nucleotides line up with TRBD1. Germline CDR1 is SGHTA and CDR2 is FQGTGA. CDR3 length: 15 residues. V lost 2 bases, J lost 0 bases, and 2 bases stayed unmatched. The CDR3 loop is CASSLFRGSTDTQYF. The CDR3 nucleotides read TGTGCCAGCAGCTTATTCAGGGGGAGCACAGATACGCAGTATTTT.

The gene calls are TRBV24-1 and TRBJ1-1, with D tentatively TRBD1 (5 bases). Looked up from germline, CDR1 is KGHDR and CDR2 is SFDVKD. The CDR3 extends over 14 amino acids. V was cut by 4 bases and J by 0 bases, with 8 bases left in between. The CDR3 is CATSEDSLNTEAFF. The CDR3 nucleotides are TGTGCCACCAGTGAAGACAGCTTGAACACTGAAGCTTTCTTT.

The CDR3 DNA follows: TGTGCCAGCAGCGTTAGCGGTGGTAATTCACCCCTCCACTTT. Protein product: CASSVSGGNSPLHF. The chain joins TRBV9 to TRBJ1-6; D unresolved. Trimming stripped 2 bases from V and 6 bases from J, with 9 bases between. CDR3 length: 14 residues. From germline, CDR1 is SGDLS and CDR2 YYNGEE.